The sequence of this T cell receptor (beta chain) was determined in a study of molecular identifiers for immune sequencing clone quantification. V was shortened by 6 bases and J by 5 bases, with 13 bases between the two germline ends. The CDR3 has 14 amino acids. The germline V gene encodes CDR1 MNHEY and CDR2 SMNVEV (reference sequence). TCR libraries were built in bulk with a published protocol and specific TCR primers. TCRdb re-derived calls from the PCR reads in MiXCR, one entry per CDR3 protein. The sample contains some 680,000 distinct CDR3 sequences, about 25% of which appear only once. Based on a CD8+CD4-CCR7+CD45RA+ profile, naive CD8 T cells were sorted.

The sequence came from a human donor in good health. Some libraries in this study had Jurkat cell RNA spiked in. The sequenced sample consisted of naive CD8+ T cells from blood, with Jurkat cell RNA spiked in. Subset: FACS-sorted CD8+CD4-CCR7+CD45RA+ naive T cells. The J gene is TRBJ1-4, the V gene TRBV27; possible D gene TRBD1, 5 bases. CDR3 bases: TGTGCCAGCAGGGAGGGGTCCTGGAATGAAAAACTGTTTTTT. This encodes CASREGSWNEKLFF.